This T cell receptor (beta chain) stems from a study of blood T cell repertoires in COVID-19. Authors' methods: The authors estimated nucleated cell counts from reference gene primer amplification. Sequencing used immunoSEQ multiplex PCR; TCRdb keeps in-frame clones, though not all of them. The D gene and trimming were derived from the DNA, and the V and J assignments and clone size from that table. This table has 120,000 or so clones, around nine tenths appearing once. This CDR3 is 13 amino acids long. Germline lookup yields CDR1 SGHAT and CDR2 FQNNGV. V was pared by 5 bases and J by 8 bases, with 7 bases of the junction left unmatched.

Source material: peripheral blood. The rearrangement links TRBV11-2 to TRBJ1-2; 8 bases are a match to TRBD1. The source is a man aged 50-60 years with acute or convalescent COVID-19. The CDR3 nucleotides are TGTGCCAGCAGCAGTCAGGGGGCACAAGGCTACACCTTC. This codes for CASSSQGAQGYTF.